Following are 25 T cell receptor beta chains from one sample sequenced in a study of regulatory T cells in long-lasting Graves disease. Arm-PCR of CDR3 regions with iRepertoire HTBI primers generated TCR beta libraries. TCRdb independently ran MiXCR on the multiplex PCR reads; one entry per CDR3 protein. Seen here are roughly 260,000 distinct CDR3 sequences, 18% observed once, and the top ten hold 11% to 15%. Time point defined: newly diagnosed GD, antithyroid drugs for less than 3 months. PBMC RNA was the source of the TCR library. These data are also associated with another study on T cells in Graves' hyperthyroidism and ophthalmopathy.

The source was peripheral blood mononuclear cells (PBMCs), collected at new diagnosis, from a patient treated with antithyroid drugs. The receptors stem from a woman in her 30s with Graves disease.

CDR3 sequence (DNA): TGCAGTGCTAGCGGGGGGGCCGTGTCCCACGAGCAGTACTTC. Protein product: CSASGGAVSHEQYF. The chain links TRBV20-1 to TRBJ2-7; TRBD2 matches at 8 bases. Trimming cost V 3 bases and J 5 bases; bases outside gene matches: 9. Per germline, CDR1 DFQATT and CDR2 SNEGSKA (reference sequence). CDR3 size: 14 residues.

This clonotype was counted many times. The chain recombines TRBV13 with TRBJ1-6, with 7 bases that match TRBD1. This CDR3 is 14 amino acids long. After removal of 5 bases from V and 4 bases from J, the junction contained 2 bases not matched to a gene. The germline V gene encodes CDR1 PRHDT and CDR2 FYEKMQ (reference sequence). CDR3 in amino acids: CASSKGQYNSPLHF. In nucleotides, the CDR3 is TGTGCCAGCAGCAAGGGACAGTATAATTCACCCCTCCACTTT.

This clonotype has a count of ten or more. This chain links TRBV19 with TRBJ2-7; 10 bases are a match to TRBD1. CDR3 length: 16 residues. Unmatched junction bases numbered 11, after V lost 9 bases and J lost 0 bases. Germline V gene sequence: CDR1 LNHDA, CDR2 SQIVND (reference sequence). CDR3 in amino acids: CASSISRTGGSYEQYF. Here the CDR3 DNA reads TGTGCCAGCAGCATCTCCAGGACAGGGGGCTCCTACGAGCAGTACTTC. The complete variable domain, with remaining parts taken from reference TRBV19 and TRBJ2-7, reads DGGITQSPKYLFRKEGQNVTLSCEQNLNHDAMYWYRQDPGQGLRLIYYSQIVNDFQKGDIAEGYSVSREKKESFPLTVTSAQKNPTAFYLCASSISRTGGSYEQYFGPGTRLTVT.

This clonotype has a handful of counts. The rearrangement links TRBV7-9 to TRBJ2-2, with D possibly being TRBD1 (5 bases). With 4 bases removed from V and 2 bases from J, the gap between germline ends came to 8 bases. CDR3 length: 14 residues. From germline, CDR1 is SEHNR and CDR2 FQNEAQ (reference sequence). The CDR3 sequence is CASSSRVNTGELFF. DNA of the CDR3: TGTGCCAGCAGCTCCAGGGTTAACACCGGGGAGCTGTTTTTT.

This clonotype was counted at least ten times. The chain uses TRBV3-1 and TRBJ2-2; tentatively, D is TRBD1 or TRBD2 (6 bases each). V was shortened by 1 base and J by 6 bases, with 9 bases between the two germline ends. Looked up from germline, CDR1 is LGHDT and CDR2 is YNNKEL (reference sequence). The CDR3 covers 14 residues. The CDR3 DNA reads as TGTGCCAGCAGCCAAGCAGGGGAGGCCGGGGAGCTGTTTTTT. It codes for CASSQAGEAGELFF.

This clonotype was counted many times. The chain uses TRBV7-9 and TRBJ2-7; D remains unclear. This CDR3 has 14 residues. The germline V gene has CDR1 SEHNR and CDR2 FQNEAQ (reference sequence). Between the trimmed V and J ends, which lost 1 base and 2 bases, there was a span of 9 bases. CDR3 bases: TGTGCCAGCAGCTTAGAGGTCGCCGCCTACGAGCAGTACTTC. Its protein is CASSLEVAAYEQYF.

In the case of this clonotype: A far larger clone differs by one base, so this is likely a read error. The CDR3 does not close with the conserved phenylalanine or tryptophan, likely indicating a read error. The chain uses TRBV11-3 and TRBJ1-2; D possibly corresponds to TRBD1 (6 bases). V dropped 1 base and J dropped 6 bases, with 9 bases sitting between them. The CDR3 totals 13 residues. The germline V gene has CDR1 SGHNT and CDR2 YENEEA. CDR3 sequence: CASSLGGPDGYTS. CDR3 coding DNA: TGTGCCAGCAGCTTAGGGGGGCCGGATGGCTACACCTCC.

This clonotype was seen repeatedly, ten times or more. One end of the junction fails to match germline, which may point to a read error. The chain recombines TRBV5-1 with TRBJ2-3, with D possibly TRBD2 on 5 matching bases. This CDR3 comprises 11 residues. Per germline, CDR1 SGHRS and CDR2 YFSETQ. This CDR3 reads CASSSGDTQYF. The CDR3 DNA reads as TGTGCCAGCTCAAGCGGAGATACGCAGTATTTT.

This clonotype was seen more than once but under ten times. This sequence joins TRBV6-5 and TRBJ2-7; D gene unclear. CDR3 length equals 13 residues. The germline V gene encodes CDR1 MNHEY and CDR2 SVGAGI. V was clipped by 0 bases and J by 1 base, with 4 bases between them. The CDR3 reads CASSYSPSYEQYF. The CDR3 region has the DNA TGTGCCAGCAGTTACTCCCCGTCCTACGAGCAGTACTTC.

In this sample, this clonotype turned up many times. The genes are TRBV6-1 and TRBJ1-1, with 7 bases that match TRBD1. CDR1 and CDR2 (germline): MNHNS, SASEGT. J gave up 0 bases and V 6 bases, and 7 bases lay outside the gene matches. CDR3 length: 15 amino acids. CDR3 region: CASRTDRVLNTEAFF. In DNA form, the CDR3 reads TGTGCCAGCAGGACCGACAGGGTTCTGAACACTGAAGCTTTCTTT.

This clonotype was seen many times. The rearrangement links TRBV5-4 to TRBJ1-1; TRBD1 aligns across 9 bases. V was pared by 3 bases and J by 1 base, with 4 bases of the junction left unmatched. The CDR3 spans 15 residues. CDR1 is SGHNT and CDR2 is YYREEE in the germline V gene (reference sequence). This chain's CDR3 is CASSSGTGSNTEAFF. The CDR3 region has the DNA TGTGCCAGCAGCTCTGGGACAGGGTCGAACACTGAAGCTTTCTTT.

This clonotype showed up many times. This chain connects TRBV27 to TRBJ1-1; TRBD1 aligns across 10 bases. Germline V lookup: CDR1 MNHEY, CDR2 SMNVEV (reference sequence). The ends lost 2 bases at V and 3 bases at J; junction bases unmatched: 3. This CDR3 is built from 15 residues. CDR3 bases: TGTGCCAGCAGTTTAGGGGACAGGGGTTACACTGAAGCTTTCTTT. Amino acid sequence: CASSLGDRGYTEAFF.

Of note for this clonotype: Given a much more abundant clone one base away, this may be a read error. The V call is TRBV6-1, the J call TRBJ2-5; the D is unclear. Germline CDR1 is MNHNS and CDR2 is SASEGT. This CDR3 is 16 amino acids long. CDR3 protein: CAGSAPGLWLTETQYF. Written as DNA, the CDR3 is TGTGCCGGCAGTGCCCCCGGGTTGTGGTTGACGGAGACCCAGTACTTC.

This clonotype was observed many times. J is TRBJ1-1 and V is TRBV27, with D hard to call. V was clipped by 4 bases and J by 1 base, with 10 bases between them. This CDR3 comprises 14 residues. CDR1 is MNHEY, CDR2 SMNVEV, per germline (reference sequence). This CDR3 reads CASSSRIKNTEAFF. CDR3 nucleotide sequence: TGTGCCAGCAGTTCCAGAATCAAGAACACTGAAGCTTTCTTT.

The CDR3 DNA follows: TGTGCCAGTAGTAGGCGACCCATGAACACCGGGGAGCTGTTTTTT. Amino acid sequence: CASSRRPMNTGELFF. This chain joins TRBV19 and TRBJ2-2, with D hard to call. The ends were cut back, 4 bases at V and 1 base at J, with 10 bases in the middle. This CDR3 region has 15 residues. Germline assignment: CDR1 LNHDA and CDR2 SQIVND (reference sequence).

Points on this clonotype: A much larger clone differs from this one at a single base, so this may be a read error. The chain uses TRBV13 and TRBJ2-1; D is uncertain. Trimming took off 7 bases at V and 4 bases at J, with 11 bases between the two ends. The CDR3 length is 13 residues. Germline-derived CDR1 and CDR2 are PRHDT and FYEKMQ (reference sequence). The CDR3 DNA sequence: TGTGCCAGCATTCAACTAAGGTACAATGAGCAGTTCTTC. This encodes CASIQLRYNEQFF.

This clonotype was seen ten or more times. The chain uses TRBV29-1 and TRBJ2-1; TRBD1 aligns across 7 bases. Trimming at V came to 6 bases and at J to 0 bases, leaving 8 bases not matched to a gene. CDR3 size: 15 residues. Per the germline V gene, CDR1 is SQVTM and CDR2 is ANQGSEA. The CDR3 DNA reads as TGCAGCGTCCCTTCGACAGGGATCTCCTACAATGAGCAGTTCTTC. This gives the protein CSVPSTGISYNEQFF.

This clonotype was observed a few times. The V call is TRBV6-2 or TRBV6-3, the J call TRBJ2-7, with 12 bases fitting TRBD1. Germline V gene data show CDR1 as MNHEY and CDR2 as SVGEGT. V lost 2 bases and J lost 7; bases outside the gene matches: 6. CDR3 length: 15 residues. The CDR3 reads CASSYRGTGGQEQYF. CDR3 coding DNA: TGTGCCAGCAGTTACCGTGGGACAGGGGGCCAAGAGCAGTACTTC.

This clonotype showed up many times. The chain carries TRBV20-1 and TRBJ1-6, with D perhaps matching TRBD1 (5 bases). V lost 3 bases and J 4 bases, leaving 7 bases between the germline ends. Per germline, CDR1 DFQATT and CDR2 SNEGSKA (reference sequence). This CDR3 spans 13 amino acids. The CDR3 is CSASDRYNSPLHF. DNA of the CDR3: TGCAGTGCTAGTGACAGATATAATTCACCCCTCCACTTT.

There are many counts of this clonotype. This chain uses TRBV6-1 with TRBJ2-3; possible D gene TRBD1, 5 bases. CDR1 and CDR2 from the germline V gene are MNHNS and SASEGT. V was trimmed by 8 bases and J by 2 bases, leaving 11 bases between them. The CDR3 extends over 13 amino acids. The CDR3 loop is CASFQGLTDTQYF. Here the CDR3 DNA reads TGTGCCAGCTTCCAGGGTCTCACAGATACGCAGTATTTT.

This clonotype was counted at least ten times. This chain joins TRBV9 and TRBJ1-1, with D maybe TRBD1 (5 bases). V was clipped by 4 bases and J by 4 bases, with 14 bases between them. Per germline, CDR1 SGDLS and CDR2 YYNGEE. The CDR3 consists of 14 residues. The chain's CDR3 is CASSLRTGPTEAFF. Written as DNA, the CDR3 is TGTGCCAGCAGCCTCCGAACGGGGCCCACTGAAGCTTTCTTT.

The chain is built from TRBV2 and TRBJ1-2, with D maybe TRBD1 (6 bases). The CDR3 sequence is 14 residues long. The germline V gene has CDR1 SNHLY and CDR2 FYNNEI. The V gene lost 1 base and the J gene lost 3 bases, with 9 bases spanning the gap. CDR3 amino acids: CASSEGGQYYGYTF. In DNA, the CDR3 is TGTGCCAGCAGTGAAGGTGGACAGTACTATGGCTACACCTTC.

This clonotype was counted ten times or more. The CDR3, as DNA: TGTGCCAGCAGCTTCCGTCAAAACCCCTCCTACGAGCAGTACTTC. This translates into CASSFRQNPSYEQYF. V is TRBV7-6 and J is TRBJ2-7; D is unresolved. The CDR3 is made up of 15 amino acids. V was shortened by 3 bases and J by 0 bases, with 12 bases between the two germline ends. CDR1 and CDR2 (germline): SGHVS, FNYEAQ.

This clonotype showed up many times. Compared with germline, one end of the junction differs, possibly owing to a read error. The V gene is TRBV4-2, the J gene TRBJ2-7; 9 positions match TRBD2. Germline assignment: CDR1 LGHNA and CDR2 YNFKEQ. The CDR3 is 13 residues long. The CDR3 region has the DNA TGTGCCAGCAGCCAAGATCTGGGGAGCGGGGGGACTTTC. Protein sequence: CASSQDLGSGGTF.

The chain joins TRBV6-1 to TRBJ2-3; 8 nucleotides agree with TRBD2. This CDR3 spans 13 amino acids. V trimming: 6 bases; J trimming: 6 bases; junction bases outside the gene matches: 5. CDR1 and CDR2 from the germline V gene are MNHNS and SASEGT. The DNA for the CDR3 is TGTGCCAGCAGCGGGGGGGCTTCGGATACGCAGTATTTT. The encoded protein is CASSGGASDTQYF.